These 9 T cell receptor beta chains share one sample of origin, sequenced in a study of blood T cell repertoires in COVID-19. TCRdb's table, derived via immunoSEQ multiplex PCR, lists solely in-frame clones and lacks some. Found here are roughly 77,000 clones, more than 80% of them singletons; the top ten hold under 5.5%. The sequencing sample was made of peripheral blood. Every receptor here comes from a woman in her 70s with acute or convalescent COVID-19.

V usage is TRBV7-3 and J usage is TRBJ2-3; TRBD1 might be the D (5 bases). Germline CDR1 is SGHTA and CDR2 is FQGTGA. The V gene lost 0 bases and the J gene lost 2 bases, with 9 bases spanning the gap. The CDR3 runs to 15 residues. The CDR3 region is CASSLTKDITDTQYF. DNA of the CDR3: TGTGCCAGCAGCTTAACGAAGGACATCACAGATACGCAGTATTTT.

The chain combines TRBV4-2 with TRBJ1-4; D is perhaps TRBD1 (6 bases). Looked up from germline, CDR1 is LGHNA and CDR2 is YNFKEQ. The V and J ends lost 2 bases and 6 bases respectively, with 19 bases between them. This CDR3 has 17 residues. CDR3 region: CASSQYGRGEEDEKLFF. The CDR3 DNA sequence: TGTGCCAGCAGCCAATACGGGAGGGGGGAGGAAGATGAAAAACTGTTTTTT.

V and J are TRBV14 and TRBJ2-3, with 8 bases matching TRBD2. V was clipped by 5 bases and J by 7 bases; unmatched bases: 14. Germline V gene data show CDR1 as SGHDN and CDR2 as FVKESK. CDR3 size: 16 residues. The CDR3 sequence is CASSYSLGSGENTQYF. CDR3 bases: TGTGCCAGCAGCTACAGTTTGGGTAGCGGGGAGAATACGCAGTATTTT.

This clone was detected a few times. V and J are TRBV7-9 and TRBJ2-5, with D perhaps matching TRBD2 (6 bases). Germline V gene lookup returns CDR1 SEHNR and CDR2 FQNEAQ (reference sequence). The CDR3 consists of 14 residues. Trimming stripped 5 bases from V and 5 bases from J, with 15 bases between. In DNA, the CDR3 is TGTGCCAGCAGCCCGGACTACCTTGGGGAGACCCAGTACTTC. Translation: CASSPDYLGETQYF.

The rearrangement links TRBV7-9 to TRBJ2-5; D not certain. This CDR3 has 16 residues. V lost 5 bases and J 1 base, leaving 17 bases between the germline ends. CDR1 SEHNR and CDR2 FQNEAQ come from the germline V gene (reference sequence). CDR3 in DNA: TGTGCCAGCAGCCCCCCTAAGAGCCACGGCCAAGAGACCCAGTACTTC. Translated: CASSPPKSHGQETQYF.

The chain couples TRBV18 to TRBJ1-1; a possible D gene is TRBD1 (6 bases). Germline CDR1 and CDR2: KGHSH and LQKENI. The CDR3 loop spans 12 amino acids. V was shortened by 1 base and J by 8 bases, with 8 bases between the two germline ends. The CDR3, as DNA: TGTGCCAGCTCACCACGGGGGCCCGAAGCTTTCTTT. The encoded protein is CASSPRGPEAFF.

The chain employs TRBV19 and TRBJ1-5; TRBD1 aligns across 7 bases. V shed 6 bases, J shed 4 bases, and the junction held 6 bases outside the gene matches. This CDR3 contains 14 residues. Germline CDR1 LNHDA, CDR2 SQIVND (reference sequence). The CDR3 region is CASSNGQENQPQHF. In DNA, the CDR3 is TGTGCCAGTAGCAACGGACAGGAGAATCAGCCCCAGCATTTT.

V is TRBV27 and J is TRBJ1-6; 11 bases are shared with TRBD1. The V gene end was trimmed by 6 bases and the J gene end by 7 bases; junction bases not matched to a gene: 5. The germline V gene encodes CDR1 MNHEY and CDR2 SMNVEV (reference sequence). There are 15 residues in the CDR3. The CDR3: CASSVRDRGNSPLHF. In DNA, the CDR3 is TGTGCCAGCAGCGTGAGGGACAGGGGGAATTCACCCCTCCACTTT.

The CDR3 region is CASRSGTLPNTIYF. In DNA, the CDR3 is TGTGCCAGCAGGTCTGGGACACTTCCAAACACCATATATTTT. The V and J genes are TRBV2 and TRBJ1-3, with a possible D match to TRBD1 (6 bases). CDR3 length: 14 amino acids. Germline CDR1 and CDR2: SNHLY and FYNNEI. Trimming removed 6 bases at V and 6 bases at J, with 15 bases between.